These T cell receptor beta chains were read from a single sample in a study of blood T cell repertoires in COVID-19. Sequenced by immunoSEQ multiplex PCR; TCRdb stores in-frame clones only, minus some. Found here are approximately 230,000 clones, approximately 82% of them singletons; the top ten hold 5% to 6%. The sample consisted of peripheral blood. The source is a man older than 75 with acute or convalescent COVID-19. Each CDR3 is given with its conserved first and last residue. D genes are given only for firm matches. Expanded clones are given a class, and other clones once, few, many or no size at all.

clone size: NA
CDR3 length: 12
D gene: NA
J gene: TRBJ2-1
V gene: TRBV6-5
CDR3 DNA: TGTGCCAGCGAAGGGGGGGGCCGGGCCAAGTTCTTC
CDR3 protein: CASEGGGRAKFF

clone size: NA
CDR3 length: 13
D gene: TRBD1
J gene: TRBJ1-5
V gene: TRBV27
CDR3 DNA: TGTGCCAGCAGGGGACAGGGGGGTCAGCCCCAGCATTTT
CDR3 protein: CASRGQGGQPQHF

clone size: NA
CDR3 length: 16
D gene: TRBD2
J gene: TRBJ2-3
V gene: TRBV24-1
CDR3 DNA: TGTGCCACCAGTGATTGGCGGGAGGGCCCCACAGATACGCAGTATTTT
CDR3 protein: CATSDWREGPTDTQYF

clone size: few
CDR3 length: 16
D gene: NA
J gene: TRBJ2-1
V gene: TRBV7-2
CDR3 DNA: TGTGCCAGCAGCTTAACCCCGGCAGGACTCTACAATGAGCAGTTCTTC
CDR3 protein: CASSLTPAGLYNEQFF

clone size: NA
CDR3 length: 14
D gene: TRBD1
J gene: TRBJ2-7
V gene: TRBV6-5
CDR3 DNA: TGTGCCAGCAGTATGGGACAGGGGGCAGGGGAGCAGTACTTC
CDR3 protein: CASSMGQGAGEQYF

clone size: few
CDR3 length: 14
D gene: TRBD1
J gene: TRBJ2-7
V gene: TRBV6-5
CDR3 DNA: TGTGCCAGCAGTTTGGACAGGGGCTCGAACGAGCAGTACTTC
CDR3 protein: CASSLDRGSNEQYF

clone size: NA
CDR3 length: 13
D gene: NA
J gene: TRBJ1-2
V gene: TRBV10-3
CDR3 DNA: TGTGCCATCAGTGAGTGGGCAGGGGAAGGCTACACCTTC
CDR3 protein: CAISEWAGEGYTF

clone size: few
CDR3 length: 12
D gene: NA
J gene: TRBJ2-7
V gene: TRBV5-1
CDR3 DNA: TGCGCCAGCAGGGACACCGCCTACGAGCAGTACTTC
CDR3 protein: CASRDTAYEQYF

clone size: NA
CDR3 length: 13
D gene: NA
J gene: TRBJ2-7
V gene: TRBV11-2
CDR3 DNA: TGTGCCAGCAGCCCGGGGACCGCGGGGGAGCAGTACTTC
CDR3 protein: CASSPGTAGEQYF

clone size: NA
CDR3 length: 14
D gene: TRBD1
J gene: TRBJ2-7
V gene: TRBV5-1
CDR3 DNA: TGCGCCAGCCACTTCGGACCGGGACAGGGTGGGCAGTACTTC
CDR3 protein: CASHFGPGQGGQYF

clone size: NA
CDR3 length: 17
D gene: TRBD1
J gene: TRBJ1-2
V gene: TRBV6-2/TRBV6-3
CDR3 DNA: TGTGCCAGCAGTTATATGTCAGGGGGCGTGTGGAGCTATGGCTACACCTTC
CDR3 protein: CASSYMSGGVWSYGYTF

clone size: NA
CDR3 length: 15
D gene: NA
J gene: TRBJ2-3
V gene: TRBV5-1
CDR3 DNA: TGCGCCAGCAGCTTGGACAAGCGTGGCACAGATACGCAGTATTTT
CDR3 protein: CASSLDKRGTDTQYF

clone size: NA
CDR3 length: 14
D gene: NA
J gene: TRBJ1-1
V gene: TRBV5-1
CDR3 DNA: TGCGCCAGCAGCTTGGTGCAGGCCAACACTGAAGCTTTCTTT
CDR3 protein: CASSLVQANTEAFF

clone size: NA
CDR3 length: 13
D gene: NA
J gene: TRBJ2-3
V gene: TRBV27
CDR3 DNA: TGTGCCAGTACCAGGGGAAACACAGATACGCAGTATTTT
CDR3 protein: CASTRGNTDTQYF

clone size: NA
CDR3 length: 16
D gene: TRBD2
J gene: TRBJ2-2
V gene: TRBV3-1/TRBV3-2
CDR3 DNA: TGTGCCAGCAGCCGCGAAGTAGCGGGCGGAGGGCGGGAGCTGTTTTTT
CDR3 protein: CASSREVAGGGRELFF

clone size: NA
CDR3 length: 14
D gene: NA
J gene: TRBJ1-2
V gene: TRBV19
CDR3 DNA: TGTGCCAGCCGACCCGGACAGTTCCGGAGTGGCTACACCTTC
CDR3 protein: CASRPGQFRSGYTF

clone size: few
CDR3 length: 16
D gene: TRBD2
J gene: TRBJ2-7
V gene: TRBV2
CDR3 DNA: TGTGCCAGCAGTGAATGGCCAGCGGGGGCCGCATACGAGCAGTACTTC
CDR3 protein: CASSEWPAGAAYEQYF

clone size: NA
CDR3 length: 13
D gene: NA
J gene: TRBJ2-5
V gene: TRBV19
CDR3 DNA: TGTGCCAGTAGCACTCGGGACATCGGGACCCAGTACTTC
CDR3 protein: CASSTRDIGTQYF

clone size: few
CDR3 length: 19
D gene: NA
J gene: TRBJ2-1
V gene: TRBV4-1
CDR3 DNA: TGCGCCAGCAGTTTCAGTCATCCCCTGAGTGATTCTCCGGGGAATGAGCAGTTCTTC
CDR3 protein: CASSFSHPLSDSPGNEQFF

clone size: NA
CDR3 length: 17
D gene: NA
J gene: TRBJ1-1
V gene: TRBV7-2
CDR3 DNA: TGTGCCAGCAGCTTAGTCGAGAGGGCCCCATATAACACTGAAGCTTTCTTT
CDR3 protein: CASSLVERAPYNTEAFF

clone size: NA
CDR3 length: 13
D gene: NA
J gene: TRBJ2-5
V gene: TRBV27
CDR3 DNA: TGTGCCAGCAGTCCAAGGAGGGTGGAGACCCAGTACTTC
CDR3 protein: CASSPRRVETQYF

clone size: NA
CDR3 length: 18
D gene: TRBD2
J gene: TRBJ2-1
V gene: TRBV20-1
CDR3 DNA: TGCAGTGCTAGTAGAACCTATCTAGCGGGAGGGTCCTACAATGAGCAGTTCTTC
CDR3 protein: CSASRTYLAGGSYNEQFF

clone size: NA
CDR3 length: 15
D gene: NA
J gene: TRBJ1-4
V gene: TRBV19
CDR3 DNA: TGTGCCAGTAGTATGCGTACAGGGACAAATGAAAAACTGTTTTTT
CDR3 protein: CASSMRTGTNEKLFF

clone size: NA
CDR3 length: 16
D gene: TRBD2
J gene: TRBJ2-1
V gene: TRBV19
CDR3 DNA: TGTGCCAGTAGTATCCCTAGCGGGTTATCCTACAATGAGCAGTTCTTC
CDR3 protein: CASSIPSGLSYNEQFF

clone size: NA
CDR3 length: 15
D gene: TRBD1
J gene: TRBJ2-5
V gene: TRBV28
CDR3 DNA: TGTGCCAGCAGTCCCGGGACAGGGGTCCAAGAGACCCAGTACTTC
CDR3 protein: CASSPGTGVQETQYF

clone size: NA
CDR3 length: 14
D gene: TRBD1
J gene: TRBJ2-5
V gene: TRBV6-5
CDR3 DNA: TGTGCCAGCAGACCTGGACAGGGGTGGGAGACCCAGTACTTC
CDR3 protein: CASRPGQGWETQYF

clone size: NA
CDR3 length: 14
D gene: TRBD2
J gene: TRBJ2-4
V gene: TRBV18
CDR3 DNA: TGTGCCAGCTCCCCTAGCGGGGGGGGAAACATTCAGTACTTC
CDR3 protein: CASSPSGGGNIQYF

clone size: NA
CDR3 length: 14
D gene: NA
J gene: TRBJ2-7
V gene: TRBV5-5
CDR3 DNA: TGTGCCAGCAGCTTGGGGACATCCAACTACGAGCAGTACTTC
CDR3 protein: CASSLGTSNYEQYF

clone size: NA
CDR3 length: 14
D gene: NA
J gene: TRBJ1-5
V gene: TRBV13
CDR3 DNA: TGTGCCAGCAGTTCCGGAGGAAACAATCAGCCCCAGCATTTT
CDR3 protein: CASSSGGNNQPQHF

clone size: NA
CDR3 length: 13
D gene: TRBD1
J gene: TRBJ1-2
V gene: TRBV12-3/TRBV12-4
CDR3 DNA: TGTGCCAGCAGTTCGGACAGGGGAATAAGCTACACCTTC
CDR3 protein: CASSSDRGISYTF

clone size: NA
CDR3 length: 15
D gene: TRBD1
J gene: TRBJ2-5
V gene: TRBV19
CDR3 DNA: TGTGCCAGTAGTATAGTGACAGGGGGACAAGAGACCCAGTACTTC
CDR3 protein: CASSIVTGGQETQYF

clone size: NA
CDR3 length: 15
D gene: NA
J gene: TRBJ2-2
V gene: TRBV5-1
CDR3 DNA: TGCGCCAGCAGCCTGGGACAACCGAACACCGGGGAGCTGTTTTTT
CDR3 protein: CASSLGQPNTGELFF

clone size: NA
CDR3 length: 15
D gene: TRBD1
J gene: TRBJ2-7
V gene: TRBV28
CDR3 DNA: TGTGCCAGCAGTTCCACAGGGGGCGTTTTGCGCGAGCAGTACTTC
CDR3 protein: CASSSTGGVLREQYF

clone size: NA
CDR3 length: 14
D gene: NA
J gene: TRBJ2-7
V gene: TRBV25-1
CDR3 DNA: TGTGCCAGCAGTGAATCGTGGGGGGCCTACGAGCAGTACTTC
CDR3 protein: CASSESWGAYEQYF

clone size: NA
CDR3 length: 16
D gene: TRBD1
J gene: TRBJ1-6
V gene: TRBV5-4
CDR3 DNA: TGTGCCAGCAGCAACAGCGGGGGACAGGGTGGATCACCCCTCCACTTT
CDR3 protein: CASSNSGGQGGSPLHF

clone size: NA
CDR3 length: 14
D gene: TRBD2
J gene: TRBJ2-3
V gene: TRBV29-1
CDR3 DNA: TGCAGCGTTGAAGTTGTAGCGGGAGGAGATACGCAGTATTTT
CDR3 protein: CSVEVVAGGDTQYF

clone size: NA
CDR3 length: 19
D gene: TRBD2
J gene: TRBJ2-7
V gene: TRBV7-6
CDR3 DNA: TGTGCCAGCAGCTTGGGACAGGGGGGACTAGCGGGAGTAGTATACGAGCAGTACTTC
CDR3 protein: CASSLGQGGLAGVVYEQYF

clone size: NA
CDR3 length: 16
D gene: NA
J gene: TRBJ1-4
V gene: TRBV7-9
CDR3 DNA: TGTGCCAGCAGCTCCCCCCAGGGGCAATTAGGGGAAAAACTGTTTTTT
CDR3 protein: CASSSPQGQLGEKLFF

clone size: NA
CDR3 length: 16
D gene: NA
J gene: TRBJ1-2
V gene: TRBV6-5
CDR3 DNA: TGTGCCAGCAGTTACCGAACAAGACAGTTATTAGGTGGCTACACCTTC
CDR3 protein: CASSYRTRQLLGGYTF

clone size: NA
CDR3 length: 13
D gene: TRBD2
J gene: TRBJ2-1
V gene: TRBV2
CDR3 DNA: TGTGCCAGCAGAGCGGGGGGGAACAATGAGCAGTTCTTC
CDR3 protein: CASRAGGNNEQFF

clone size: NA
CDR3 length: 14
D gene: TRBD2
J gene: TRBJ2-5
V gene: TRBV19
CDR3 DNA: TGTGCCAGTAGTACCGGGGGGGCCCCGGAGACCCAGTACTTC
CDR3 protein: CASSTGGAPETQYF

clone size: NA
CDR3 length: 16
D gene: TRBD2
J gene: TRBJ2-1
V gene: TRBV2
CDR3 DNA: TGTGCCAGCAGTGAAAGGGGGACTAGCTACGATAATGAGCAGTTCTTC
CDR3 protein: CASSERGTSYDNEQFF

clone size: NA
CDR3 length: 19
D gene: TRBD1
J gene: TRBJ2-5
V gene: TRBV5-4
CDR3 DNA: TGTGCCAGCAGCCCACATCCCAGACAGGGGCCCCAGGTGCAAGAGACCCAGTACTTC
CDR3 protein: CASSPHPRQGPQVQETQYF

clone size: NA
CDR3 length: 15
D gene: NA
J gene: TRBJ1-1
V gene: TRBV5-6
CDR3 DNA: TGTGCCAGCAGGGCCCGGTGGGCTATGAACACTGAAGCTTTCTTT
CDR3 protein: CASRARWAMNTEAFF

clone size: NA
CDR3 length: 16
D gene: NA
J gene: TRBJ1-3
V gene: TRBV5-5
CDR3 DNA: TGTGCCAGCAGCTTGTTGCCGGGAGGAGCAGGAAACACCATATATTTT
CDR3 protein: CASSLLPGGAGNTIYF

clone size: NA
CDR3 length: 14
D gene: NA
J gene: TRBJ1-6
V gene: TRBV5-4
CDR3 DNA: TGTGCCAGCAGCTCCGGACGGGAGAGGTCACCCCTCCACTTT
CDR3 protein: CASSSGRERSPLHF

clone size: NA
CDR3 length: 15
D gene: TRBD2
J gene: TRBJ2-7
V gene: TRBV7-2
CDR3 DNA: TGTGCCAGCAGCCCGACTAGCGGGGGAGAGTACGAGCAGTACTTC
CDR3 protein: CASSPTSGGEYEQYF

clone size: NA
CDR3 length: 14
D gene: NA
J gene: TRBJ2-7
V gene: TRBV11-3
CDR3 DNA: TGTGCCAGCAGCTTAGGAGGGGACAACTACGAGCAGTACTTC
CDR3 protein: CASSLGGDNYEQYF

clone size: NA
CDR3 length: 15
D gene: TRBD1
J gene: TRBJ1-4
V gene: TRBV5-1
CDR3 DNA: TGCGCCAGCAGCTTGGGACAGTCCAGGGGGGAAAAACTGTTTTTT
CDR3 protein: CASSLGQSRGEKLFF

clone size: NA
CDR3 length: 15
D gene: TRBD1
J gene: TRBJ2-6
V gene: TRBV5-1
CDR3 DNA: TGCGCCAGCTCCCAAGGGGGCGCCGGGGCCAACGTCCTGACTTTC
CDR3 protein: CASSQGGAGANVLTF

clone size: NA
CDR3 length: 13
D gene: NA
J gene: TRBJ2-7
V gene: TRBV27
CDR3 DNA: TGTGCCAGCAGCCGAGAAAACCGGGGCGAGCAGTACTTC
CDR3 protein: CASSRENRGEQYF

clone size: NA
CDR3 length: 15
D gene: NA
J gene: TRBJ2-5
V gene: TRBV6-2/TRBV6-3
CDR3 DNA: TGTGCCAGCAGTACGACAGGTTCGGTGGGGGAGACCCAGTACTTC
CDR3 protein: CASSTTGSVGETQYF

clone size: NA
CDR3 length: 15
D gene: NA
J gene: TRBJ1-5
V gene: TRBV5-6
CDR3 DNA: TGTGCCAGCAGCCGGTGGTCCAGGGAAAGTCAGCCCCAGCATTTT
CDR3 protein: CASSRWSRESQPQHF

clone size: NA
CDR3 length: 14
D gene: NA
J gene: TRBJ1-4
V gene: TRBV7-9
CDR3 DNA: TGTGCCAGCTCTAAAGTCTCCAAGCACGAAAAACTGTTTTTT
CDR3 protein: CASSKVSKHEKLFF

clone size: NA
CDR3 length: 16
D gene: TRBD2
J gene: TRBJ2-1
V gene: TRBV3-1/TRBV3-2
CDR3 DNA: TGTGCCAGCAGCCAAGTCGGACTAGCGGGAGTGGTTGAGCAGTTCTTC
CDR3 protein: CASSQVGLAGVVEQFF

clone size: NA
CDR3 length: 16
D gene: NA
J gene: TRBJ2-5
V gene: TRBV7-2
CDR3 DNA: TGTGCCAGCAGCTTAAGTGTGTGGGCTCCACAAGAGACCCAGTACTTC
CDR3 protein: CASSLSVWAPQETQYF

clone size: NA
CDR3 length: 14
D gene: TRBD1
J gene: TRBJ2-7
V gene: TRBV3-1/TRBV3-2
CDR3 DNA: TGTGCCAGCAGCGCGGACAGGCCCCTCTACGAGCAGTACTTC
CDR3 protein: CASSADRPLYEQYF

clone size: NA
CDR3 length: 12
D gene: NA
J gene: TRBJ2-1
V gene: TRBV6-6
CDR3 DNA: TGTGCCAGCAGCTCGACATCGGTCGAGCAGTTCTTC
CDR3 protein: CASSSTSVEQFF

clone size: NA
CDR3 length: 14
D gene: NA
J gene: TRBJ1-5
V gene: TRBV5-1
CDR3 DNA: TGCGCCAGCAGCTTGGGTGAGGGCAATCAGCCCCAGCATTTT
CDR3 protein: CASSLGEGNQPQHF

clone size: NA
CDR3 length: 14
D gene: TRBD1
J gene: TRBJ2-7
V gene: TRBV5-1
CDR3 DNA: TGCGCCAGCAGCATAGGACAGGGTTCCTACGAGCAGTACTTC
CDR3 protein: CASSIGQGSYEQYF